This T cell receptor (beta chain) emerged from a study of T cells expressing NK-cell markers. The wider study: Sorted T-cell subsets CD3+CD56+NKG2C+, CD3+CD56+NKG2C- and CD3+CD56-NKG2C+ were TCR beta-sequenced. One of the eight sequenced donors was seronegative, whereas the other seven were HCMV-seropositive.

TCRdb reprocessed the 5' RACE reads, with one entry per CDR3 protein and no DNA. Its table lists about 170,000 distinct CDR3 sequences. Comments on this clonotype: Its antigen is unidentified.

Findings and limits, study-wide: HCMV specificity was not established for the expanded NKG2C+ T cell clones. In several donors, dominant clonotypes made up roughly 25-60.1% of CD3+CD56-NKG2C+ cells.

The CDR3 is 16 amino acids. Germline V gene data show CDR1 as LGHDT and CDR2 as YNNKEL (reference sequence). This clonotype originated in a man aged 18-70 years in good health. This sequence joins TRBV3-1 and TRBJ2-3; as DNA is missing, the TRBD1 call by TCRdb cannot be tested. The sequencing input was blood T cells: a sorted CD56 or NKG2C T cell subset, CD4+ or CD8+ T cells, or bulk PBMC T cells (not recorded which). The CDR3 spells CASSHSLRGTTDTQYF.